These 16 T cell receptor beta chains were sequenced from one sample in a study of T-cell memory formation after mild COVID-19. TCRdb independently ran MiXCR on the 5' RACE reads; one entry per CDR3 protein. The data contain 100,000 to 140,000 distinct CDR3 sequences, approximately 14% of them singletons. The sequenced sample consisted of PBMCs or a T cell subset sorted from them (not recorded which). Receptor source: a man aged 18 to 30 who had mild COVID-19 (a few samples of this study predate the infection). Cell type and time point are not known.

In its sample, this clonotype was seen a few times. This sequence joins TRBV6-2 or TRBV6-3 and TRBJ1-6; D is unresolved. Germline CDR1 and CDR2: MNHEY and SVGEGT. The V end lost 7 bases, the J end lost 4 bases, and 8 bases lay between the germline ends. The CDR3 extends over 13 amino acids. DNA for the CDR3: TGTGCCAGCATCGGCCAATATAATTCACCCCTCCACTTT. It yields the protein CASIGQYNSPLHF.

This chain links TRBV5-1 with TRBJ2-3, with D perhaps TRBD2 (5 bases). The germline V gene encodes CDR1 SGHRS and CDR2 YFSETQ. This CDR3 region has 14 residues. V lost 4 bases and J 6 bases, leaving 15 bases between the germline ends. The CDR3 spells CASSPTLAMDTQYF. The CDR3 nucleotides read TGCGCCAGCAGCCCGACGCTAGCAATGGATACGCAGTATTTT.

This clonotype was counted at least ten times. The chain carries TRBV4-1 and TRBJ2-7, with D possibly TRBD2 on 7 matching bases. Trimming removed 1 base at V and 1 base at J, with 11 bases between. Germline values: CDR1 MGHRA, CDR2 YSYEKL. The CDR3 runs 15 residues. The CDR3 nucleotides read TGCGCCAGCAGCCAAGGCGGGGGCAGGTCCTACGAGCAGTACGTC. It is translated as CASSQGGGRSYEQYV.

This clonotype came up a few times. This rearrangement joins TRBV7-3 to TRBJ2-1; D could derive from TRBD1 or TRBD2 (7 bases each). CDR1 SGHTA and CDR2 FQGTGA come from the germline V gene. V dropped 7 bases and J dropped 4 bases, with 14 bases sitting between them. The CDR3 is 14 residues long. CDR3 nucleotide sequence: TGTGCCAGCAATCAGGGGGGGGAATACAATGAGCAGTTCTTC. Translation: CASNQGGEYNEQFF.

This sequence joins TRBV4-1 and TRBJ1-4, with a possible D match to TRBD1 (6 bases). The V gene's germline CDR1 is MGHRA and CDR2 YSYEKL. With 1 base removed from V and 5 bases from J, the gap between germline ends came to 23 bases. The CDR3 runs to 19 residues. The CDR3 loop is CASSQGLGGRGGTNEKLFF. In DNA form, the CDR3 reads TGCGCCAGCAGCCAAGGGCTGGGGGGCAGGGGCGGGACAAATGAAAAACTGTTTTTT.

This clonotype was found a few times. The chain couples TRBV11-3 to TRBJ2-1, with D perhaps TRBD2 (6 bases). V lost 4 bases, J lost 8 bases, and 15 bases lay in between. Germline V gene lookup returns CDR1 SGHNT and CDR2 YENEEA. This CDR3 region has 14 residues. CDR3 nucleotide sequence: TGTGCCAGCAGCTACCGCAGCGGGCTAGATGAGCAGTTCTTC. Encoded protein: CASSYRSGLDEQFF.

This clonotype was detected only a few times. The genes are TRBV4-1 and TRBJ2-7, with D possibly TRBD1 on 5 matching bases. In germline, CDR1 is MGHRA, CDR2 YSYEKL. V gave up 5 bases and J gave up 2 bases, with 13 bases separating them. The CDR3 is 14 amino acids. This CDR3 is CASSLRGSAYEQYF. The CDR3 DNA sequence: TGCGCCAGCAGCTTAAGGGGCTCTGCCTACGAGCAGTACTTC.

The table lists this clonotype with a few counts. This chain links TRBV12-3 or TRBV12-4 with TRBJ2-7; D possibly corresponds to TRBD1 (5 bases). V was pared by 5 bases and J by 2 bases, with 7 bases between. The CDR3 is 12 amino acids. The CDR3 loop is CASSVDTYEQYF. The CDR3 DNA follows: TGTGCCAGCAGTGTGGACACCTACGAGCAGTACTTC.

This sequence joins TRBV2 and TRBJ2-7; the D is unclear. The CDR3 runs 10 residues. CDR1 and CDR2 from the germline V gene are SNHLY and FYNNEI. V was trimmed by 5 bases and J by 7 bases, leaving 6 bases between them. Written as DNA, the CDR3 is TGTGCCAGCAGTATTTGGGAGCAGTACTTC. Protein: CASSIWEQYF.

V and J are TRBV27 and TRBJ2-1, with 14 positions matching TRBD2. This CDR3 has 17 residues. The V and J ends lost 6 bases and 5 bases, in that order; junction bases with no gene match: 9. Germline-derived CDR1 and CDR2 are MNHEY and SMNVEV (reference sequence). The CDR3 DNA is TGTGCCAGCAGCCTGACTAGCGGGGGGGCTCCCCACAATGAGCAGTTCTTC. It yields the protein CASSLTSGGAPHNEQFF.

This clonotype came up many times. V usage is TRBV7-9 and J usage is TRBJ2-1; D is perhaps TRBD1 or TRBD2 (5 bases each). The CDR3 runs to 15 residues. Germline V gives CDR1 SEHNR, CDR2 FQNEAQ (reference sequence). Trimming stripped 6 bases from V and 0 bases from J, with 12 bases between. CDR3 region: CASRMTGLSYNEQFF. The CDR3 nucleotides are TGTGCCAGCAGAATGACGGGGCTCTCCTACAATGAGCAGTTCTTC.

The chain joins TRBV7-8 to TRBJ2-1; D is perhaps TRBD1 (5 bases). Trimming took 5 bases from V and 6 from J, leaving 8 bases between them. This CDR3 has 12 residues. Germline V CDR1 and CDR2: SGHVS, FQNEAQ. CDR3 region: CASSQGFNEQFF. The DNA of the CDR3 is TGTGCCAGCAGCCAGGGCTTCAATGAGCAGTTCTTC.

V and J are TRBV4-2 and TRBJ2-5; weak D call: TRBD1 (5 bases). The CDR3 is made up of 14 amino acids. V was cut by 1 base and J by 3 bases, with 9 bases left in between. The germline V gene has CDR1 LGHNA and CDR2 YNFKEQ. In nucleotides, the CDR3 is TGTGCCAGCAGCCAAGTGGGCAGGGAAGAGACCCAGTACTTC. As protein: CASSQVGREETQYF.

There are a few counts of this clonotype. V and J are TRBV6-2 or TRBV6-3 and TRBJ1-2; 10 nucleotides match TRBD1. CDR1 is MNHEY, CDR2 SVGEGT, per germline. V shed 0 bases, J shed 4 bases, and the junction held 2 bases outside the gene matches. The CDR3 has 15 amino acids. CDR3 coding DNA: TGTGCCAGCAGTTACTCCCGGACAGGGGGCTATGGCTACACCTTC. Encoded protein: CASSYSRTGGYGYTF.

This clonotype was observed a few times. This chain links TRBV10-3 with TRBJ2-2; 7 bases are a match to TRBD1. The germline CDR1 and CDR2 sequences are ENHRY and SYGVKD. This CDR3 comprises 15 residues. V trimming: 3 bases; J trimming: 4 bases; junction bases outside the gene matches: 5. The chain's CDR3 is CAISDWAGGTGELFF. For the CDR3, the DNA is TGTGCCATCAGTGACTGGGCAGGGGGCACCGGGGAGCTGTTTTTT.

The chain uses TRBV15 and TRBJ2-2; 8 bases match TRBD1. CDR1 is LNHNV and CDR2 is YYDKDF in the germline V gene (reference sequence). CDR3 length: 16 residues. V lost 1 base and J lost 7; bases outside the gene matches: 8. The CDR3 here is CATSRGPQGENGELFF. The CDR3 nucleotides read TGTGCCACCAGCAGAGGTCCACAGGGGGAGAACGGGGAGCTGTTTTTT.